This T cell receptor (beta chain) was observed in a study of T cell responses to AZD1222 COVID-19 vaccine. Study outcomes and limitations: Spike-specific TCR breadth and depth rose after two AZD1222 doses.

Measured with immunoSEQ multiplex PCR; TCRdb has only the in-frame clones, and not every one. This sample has 90,000 to 150,000 clones, with under 90% found just once. The CDR3 covers 14 residues. The V and J ends lost 7 bases and 0 bases respectively, with 12 bases between them. Germline lookup yields CDR1 MNHEY and CDR2 SVGAGI. On this clone: Its specificity is not known.

The V and J genes are TRBV6-5 and TRBJ1-1; D is perhaps TRBD1 (5 bases). The TCR originated in an adult in good health. The starting material was peripheral blood, obtained on day 0 of AZD1222 vaccination. The CDR3 sequence is CASISDRLNTEAFF. DNA of the CDR3: TGTGCCAGCATCTCAGACAGACTGAACACTGAAGCTTTCTTT.